A selection of T cell receptor beta chains follows, all from one sample in a study of T cell responses to AZD1222 COVID-19 vaccine. Profiling relied on immunoSEQ multiplex PCR, and the TCRdb table lists in-frame clones only, not all of them. The repertoire includes approximately 170,000 clones, under 95% of them detected once, and approximately 4.4% sits in the top ten. This sample comprised peripheral blood, obtained on day 0 of AZD1222 vaccination. These receptors all come from an adult in good health. The CDR3 runs from the conserved cysteine through the conserved F or W. The order of the fields is clone size, V gene, J gene, D gene, CDR3 DNA, CDR3 protein. A D gene is named only where the DNA matches it firmly. The size entry is marked missing in some rows and otherwise reads once, few, many or a size class.

clone size: -; V gene: TRBV18; J gene: TRBJ2-7; D gene: -; CDR3 DNA: TGTGCCAGCTCACCGTCGGTTAGCCGAAACACCTACGAGCAGTACTTC; CDR3 protein: CASSPSVSRNTYEQYF
clone size: -; V gene: TRBV30; J gene: TRBJ1-1; D gene: TRBD1; CDR3 DNA: TGTGCCTGGAGTGTTCCGGGACAGAAGAACACTGAAGCTTTCTTT; CDR3 protein: CAWSVPGQKNTEAFF
clone size: few; V gene: TRBV7-9; J gene: TRBJ1-1; D gene: TRBD1; CDR3 DNA: TGTGCCAGCAGACACCGGGACAGGGGATCCTATGAAGCTTTCTTT; CDR3 protein: CASRHRDRGSYEAFF
clone size: -; V gene: TRBV19; J gene: TRBJ2-2; D gene: -; CDR3 DNA: TGTGCCAGTAATAGCGTCACTGACGGGGAGCTGTTTTTT; CDR3 protein: CASNSVTDGELFF
clone size: -; V gene: TRBV3-1/TRBV3-2; J gene: TRBJ2-3; D gene: TRBD1; CDR3 DNA: TGTGCCAGCAGCTCTACAGGGGGGCCGGTACAGTATTTT; CDR3 protein: CASSSTGGPVQYF
clone size: -; V gene: TRBV10-3; J gene: TRBJ1-5; D gene: -; CDR3 DNA: TGTGCCACCCGGGGACAAAACAATCAGCCCCAGCATTTT; CDR3 protein: CATRGQNNQPQHF
clone size: -; V gene: TRBV5-5; J gene: TRBJ1-5; D gene: -; CDR3 DNA: TGTGCCAGCAGCTTGGACTCGGGGTATCAGCCCCAGCATTTT; CDR3 protein: CASSLDSGYQPQHF
clone size: -; V gene: TRBV27; J gene: TRBJ1-5; D gene: TRBD1; CDR3 DNA: TGTGCCAGCAGTGAGCGACAGGGGATACAGCCCCAGCATTTT; CDR3 protein: CASSERQGIQPQHF
clone size: -; V gene: TRBV11-3; J gene: TRBJ2-7; D gene: -; CDR3 DNA: TGTGCCAGCAGCTTCCCCGGGTCCTACGAGCAGTACTTC; CDR3 protein: CASSFPGSYEQYF
clone size: -; V gene: TRBV6-5; J gene: TRBJ1-6; D gene: -; CDR3 DNA: TGTGCCAGCAGGCCGTGGAGGGGACCTAATTCACCCCTCCACTTT; CDR3 protein: CASRPWRGPNSPLHF
clone size: -; V gene: TRBV30; J gene: TRBJ2-7; D gene: TRBD2; CDR3 DNA: TGTGCCTGGAGTGGTAGCGGGACGGTCTACGAGCAGTACTTC; CDR3 protein: CAWSGSGTVYEQYF
clone size: -; V gene: TRBV6-5; J gene: TRBJ2-7; D gene: TRBD1; CDR3 DNA: TGTGCCAGCAGTCGGGACAGGCGACCCCCCGAGCAGTACTTC; CDR3 protein: CASSRDRRPPEQYF
clone size: -; V gene: TRBV7-2; J gene: TRBJ1-3; D gene: -; CDR3 DNA: TGTGCCAGCAGCTCAGGACGGGACTCTGGAAACACCATATATTTT; CDR3 protein: CASSSGRDSGNTIYF
clone size: -; V gene: TRBV12-5; J gene: TRBJ1-2; D gene: -; CDR3 DNA: TGTGCTAGTGGTTTGGTTAGTGGGAGACGAGAGTGGGGCTACACCTTC; CDR3 protein: CASGLVSGRREWGYTF
clone size: -; V gene: TRBV19; J gene: TRBJ2-2; D gene: TRBD2; CDR3 DNA: TGTGCCAGTCCTGATAGCGGGAAGTCTACCGGGGAGCTGTTTTTT; CDR3 protein: CASPDSGKSTGELFF
clone size: few; V gene: TRBV7-9; J gene: TRBJ1-5; D gene: -; CDR3 DNA: TGTGCCAGCAGCTTAGGACAGTCCAATCAGCCCCAGCATTTT; CDR3 protein: CASSLGQSNQPQHF
clone size: -; V gene: TRBV11-2; J gene: TRBJ2-7; D gene: -; CDR3 DNA: TGTGCCAGCAGCTTAGTGCCCGGGTACGAGCAGTACTTC; CDR3 protein: CASSLVPGYEQYF
clone size: once; V gene: TRBV9; J gene: TRBJ2-7; D gene: -; CDR3 DNA: TGTGCCAGCAGCGTAGTAGGTCAGGGTTCGAGCGAGCAGTACTTC; CDR3 protein: CASSVVGQGSSEQYF
clone size: -; V gene: TRBV28; J gene: TRBJ2-7; D gene: -; CDR3 DNA: TGTGCCAGCAGTTCCCTCCTCGACGAGCAGTACTTC; CDR3 protein: CASSSLLDEQYF
clone size: -; V gene: TRBV6-5; J gene: TRBJ2-1; D gene: TRBD2; CDR3 DNA: TGTGCCAGCAGTTTTCCGGGAGGTTCAAGGGAGCAGTTCTTC; CDR3 protein: CASSFPGGSREQFF
clone size: -; V gene: TRBV2; J gene: TRBJ2-2; D gene: -; CDR3 DNA: TGTGCCAGCTCGGGACCCCTCACCGGGGAGCTGTTTTTT; CDR3 protein: CASSGPLTGELFF
clone size: -; V gene: TRBV28; J gene: TRBJ1-2; D gene: TRBD1; CDR3 DNA: TGTGCCAGCAGTTTCTTCACAGGGGGCAAGTATGGCTACACCTTC; CDR3 protein: CASSFFTGGKYGYTF
clone size: -; V gene: TRBV4-1; J gene: TRBJ1-4; D gene: TRBD1; CDR3 DNA: TGCGCCAGCAGCCGGGGGACAGGAAATGAAAAACTGTTTTTT; CDR3 protein: CASSRGTGNEKLFF
clone size: -; V gene: TRBV10-3; J gene: TRBJ2-1; D gene: TRBD2; CDR3 DNA: TGTGCCATCGGGGGACTAGCGGGGCCTCGGGGTGAGCAGTTCTTC; CDR3 protein: CAIGGLAGPRGEQFF
clone size: -; V gene: TRBV30; J gene: TRBJ1-5; D gene: -; CDR3 DNA: TGTGCCTGGAGAGAAAATAGCAATCAGCCCCAGCATTTT; CDR3 protein: CAWRENSNQPQHF
clone size: -; V gene: TRBV28; J gene: TRBJ2-1; D gene: -; CDR3 DNA: TGTGCCAGCAGTCCCCTTCCGGGACTCCCGAGGAATGAGCAGTTCTTC; CDR3 protein: CASSPLPGLPRNEQFF
clone size: -; V gene: TRBV10-3; J gene: TRBJ1-5; D gene: -; CDR3 DNA: TGTGCCATCAGTGAGGCCGGGGGCGGCAATCAGCCCCAGCATTTT; CDR3 protein: CAISEAGGGNQPQHF
clone size: -; V gene: TRBV10-3; J gene: TRBJ1-6; D gene: -; CDR3 DNA: TGTGCCATTGGAGCAGGGGACTCACCCCTCCACTTT; CDR3 protein: CAIGAGDSPLHF
clone size: -; V gene: TRBV25-1; J gene: TRBJ1-1; D gene: TRBD1; CDR3 DNA: TGTGCCAGCAGTGAAACCACTTCGACAGGGGGAAAGGCTGAAGCTTTCTTT; CDR3 protein: CASSETTSTGGKAEAFF
clone size: -; V gene: TRBV29-1; J gene: TRBJ2-7; D gene: -; CDR3 DNA: TGCAGCGCCAGACAGGTCCCCTCCTACGAGCAGTACTTC; CDR3 protein: CSARQVPSYEQYF
clone size: -; V gene: TRBV23-1; J gene: TRBJ2-7; D gene: -; CDR3 DNA: TGCGCCAGCACCCCCGACAGTTCCTACGAGCAGTACTTC; CDR3 protein: CASTPDSSYEQYF
clone size: -; V gene: TRBV6-2/TRBV6-3; J gene: TRBJ2-1; D gene: TRBD2; CDR3 DNA: TGTGCCAGCAGTAAAAATAGCGGGGGTGGGAATGAGCAGTTCTTC; CDR3 protein: CASSKNSGGGNEQFF
clone size: -; V gene: TRBV3-1/TRBV3-2; J gene: TRBJ1-3; D gene: -; CDR3 DNA: TGTGCCAGCAGCCAAGATGCCCGGGGCACCATATATTTT; CDR3 protein: CASSQDARGTIYF
clone size: -; V gene: TRBV28; J gene: TRBJ1-2; D gene: TRBD1; CDR3 DNA: TGTGCCAGCAGCAGGACAGGGGATGGCTACACCTTC; CDR3 protein: CASSRTGDGYTF
clone size: -; V gene: TRBV7-9; J gene: TRBJ1-1; D gene: -; CDR3 DNA: TGTGCCAGCAACACACCCGGGGCGCAAACTGAAGCTTTCTTT; CDR3 protein: CASNTPGAQTEAFF
clone size: few; V gene: TRBV6-5; J gene: TRBJ2-7; D gene: TRBD1; CDR3 DNA: TGTGCCAGCAGTTACTCGAAACAGGGGCTAAACGAGCAGTACTTC; CDR3 protein: CASSYSKQGLNEQYF
clone size: -; V gene: TRBV9; J gene: TRBJ1-1; D gene: -; CDR3 DNA: TGTGCCAGCAGCGCGACAGTGCTCACTGAAGCTTTCTTT; CDR3 protein: CASSATVLTEAFF
clone size: -; V gene: TRBV20-1; J gene: TRBJ2-7; D gene: TRBD2; CDR3 DNA: TGCAGTGCTAGTGAGCGGGAGCCATACGAGCAGTACTTC; CDR3 protein: CSASEREPYEQYF
clone size: -; V gene: TRBV10-3; J gene: TRBJ2-7; D gene: -; CDR3 DNA: TGTGCCATCAGATTGGCAGGGGGGACCTACGAGCAGTACTTC; CDR3 protein: CAIRLAGGTYEQYF
clone size: -; V gene: TRBV30; J gene: TRBJ2-2; D gene: TRBD2; CDR3 DNA: TGTGCCTGGAAGGCCCTAGCGGGAGGGAGGTTGACCGGGGAGCTGTTTTTT; CDR3 protein: CAWKALAGGRLTGELFF
clone size: -; V gene: TRBV7-2; J gene: TRBJ1-5; D gene: -; CDR3 DNA: TGTGCCAGCAGCCCACAGGGAGTGAGCAATCAGCCCCAGCATTTT; CDR3 protein: CASSPQGVSNQPQHF
clone size: -; V gene: TRBV7-9; J gene: TRBJ2-7; D gene: TRBD1; CDR3 DNA: TGTGCCAGCAGCGGACAGGGGGACCTAGGCGAGCAGTACTTC; CDR3 protein: CASSGQGDLGEQYF
clone size: many; V gene: TRBV18; J gene: TRBJ2-7; D gene: -; CDR3 DNA: TGTGCCAGCTCACCACTCCTATCCTACGAGCAGTACTTC; CDR3 protein: CASSPLLSYEQYF
clone size: -; V gene: TRBV6-5; J gene: TRBJ1-1; D gene: TRBD1; CDR3 DNA: TGTGCCAGCACTAGGGGGACAGGTCGGACTGAAGCTTTCTTT; CDR3 protein: CASTRGTGRTEAFF
clone size: -; V gene: TRBV27; J gene: TRBJ1-1; D gene: -; CDR3 DNA: TGTGCCAGCAGTCCGAATATGGGTACTGAAGCTTTCTTT; CDR3 protein: CASSPNMGTEAFF
clone size: -; V gene: TRBV11-2; J gene: TRBJ2-3; D gene: TRBD2; CDR3 DNA: TGTGCCAGCAGCCTAGATGGGAGGGGCGCCGCAGATACGCAGTATTTT; CDR3 protein: CASSLDGRGAADTQYF
clone size: -; V gene: TRBV10-3; J gene: TRBJ2-3; D gene: TRBD2; CDR3 DNA: TGTGCCATCAGTGAGTCGACTAGCGGTTTCCTCACAGATACGCAGTATTTT; CDR3 protein: CAISESTSGFLTDTQYF
clone size: -; V gene: TRBV27; J gene: TRBJ2-7; D gene: TRBD1; CDR3 DNA: TGTGCCAGCAGCTTTGCCGGGACAGGGGGCTACGAGCAGTACTTC; CDR3 protein: CASSFAGTGGYEQYF
clone size: -; V gene: TRBV27; J gene: TRBJ2-5; D gene: -; CDR3 DNA: TGTGCCAGCAGTTTAAGAACGGGGAACCAAGAGACCCAGTACTTC; CDR3 protein: CASSLRTGNQETQYF
clone size: once; V gene: TRBV5-8; J gene: TRBJ2-5; D gene: -; CDR3 DNA: TGTGCCAGCAGCTTGGGCAGGGGCAGAGAGACCCAGTACTTC; CDR3 protein: CASSLGRGRETQYF
clone size: -; V gene: TRBV29-1; J gene: TRBJ1-2; D gene: -; CDR3 DNA: TGCAGCGTTAAGGTGGGATATGGCTACACCTTC; CDR3 protein: CSVKVGYGYTF